Listed below are T cell receptor beta chains from one sample, sequenced in a study of human T cells and chemical hapten exposure. TCRdb re-analysed the 5' RACE reads in MiXCR, keeping a single row per CDR3 protein. The sample yields approximately 110,000 distinct CDR3 sequences, roughly a fifth seen once. The receptors shown here come from a human donor in good health. Each CDR3 is given with its conserved first and last residue.

TRBV24-1	CATSAHEGTGHTEAFF
TRBV4-1	CASSQEVATDTQYF
TRBV6-5	CASSTGYEQFF
TRBV6-5	CASNRARTDTQYF
TRBV6-2/TRBV6-3	CASRSPGTIYEQYF
TRBV20-1	CSARVRGRICEKLFF
TRBV19	CASKTDPGDTQYF
TRBV24-1	CATGSGQSEKLFF
TRBV11-2	CASSPRPSGRGNEQFF
TRBV6-1	CASSARGLRTEAFF
TRBV30	CAWSDLAGSSSYEQYF
TRBV5-1	CASSSLPGDTIYF
TRBV28	CASSRGGSGSYEQYF
TRBV9	CASSVLQVGGRDGDTF
TRBV24-1	CATSDSAAQGEQYF
TRBV24-1	CATSDPADGLTGNTIYF
TRBV6-5	CASKTPREGPSYNSPLHF
TRBV24-1	CATSDLVDTQYF
TRBV11-1	CASSRGQGYEQYF
TRBV15	CATSRVKAYNSPLHF
TRBV24-1	CATSDLGDQNTGELFF
TRBV13	CASRAGSQETQYF
TRBV5-4	CASGQSFGTGELFF
TRBV27	CASSLSRPSQTLPTNEKLFF
TRBV7-9	CASSRDGQSSGNTIYF
TRBV2	CASSSTGRVDTSGNTIYF
TRBV20-1	CSAKEGLAGVREQFF
TRBV11-3	CASSPGQRDRSDTQYF